This TCR beta chain derives from a study of naive and memory T cell subsets. Note on this clonotype: The antigen is unknown.

Study results and caveats: A few larger clonotypes appeared in naive repertoires, especially CD8, possibly memory cells re-expressing CD45RA.

The junction had 11 bases not matched to a gene; V was cut back by 7 bases and J by 2 bases. CDR3 length: 17 amino acids. CDR1 is MDHEN and CDR2 is SYDVKM in the germline V gene. Both TRBC1 and TRBC2 were covered by a beta constant-region primer of two equimolar oligonucleotides. Ligated cDNA was amplified by four rounds of PCR with nested alpha and beta constant-region primers and SP2. Using its own MiXCR run on the UMI-ligation and nested PCR reads, TCRdb lists one record per CDR3 protein. The table shows around 140,000 distinct CDR3 sequences, with 22% occurring only once. The rearrangement joins TRBV28 to TRBJ2-1, with TRBD2 matching 10 bases. The source material was naive CD4+ T cells from blood. The clonotype was recovered from a human donor in good health. CDR3 DNA: TGTGCCAGCACCTCAGCGGGGGGGCTAGCGGCCTACAATGAGCAGTTCTTC. This gives the protein CASTSAGGLAAYNEQFF.